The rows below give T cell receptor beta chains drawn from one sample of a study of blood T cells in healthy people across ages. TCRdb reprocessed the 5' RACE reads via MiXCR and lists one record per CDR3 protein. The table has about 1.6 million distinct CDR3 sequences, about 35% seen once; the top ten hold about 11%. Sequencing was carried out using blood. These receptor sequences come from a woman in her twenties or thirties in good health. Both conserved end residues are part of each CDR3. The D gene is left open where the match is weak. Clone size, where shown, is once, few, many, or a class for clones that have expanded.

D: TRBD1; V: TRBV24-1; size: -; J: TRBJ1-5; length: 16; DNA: TGTGCCACCAGTGACTCGGGGACAGGCATAAATCAGCCCCAGCATTTT; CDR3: CATSDSGTGINQPQHF
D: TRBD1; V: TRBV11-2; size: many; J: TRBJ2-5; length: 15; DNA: TGTGCCAGCAGCTTACAGAGGGGACAGGGGGAGACCCAGTACTTC; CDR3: CASSLQRGQGETQYF
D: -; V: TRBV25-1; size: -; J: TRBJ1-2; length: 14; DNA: TGTGCCAGCAGTGAATCCCGATTTGGCTATGGCTACACCTTC; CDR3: CASSESRFGYGYTF
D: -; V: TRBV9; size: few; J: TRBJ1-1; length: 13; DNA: TGTGCCAGCAGCCATTCGATGAACACTGAAGCTTTCTTT; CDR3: CASSHSMNTEAFF
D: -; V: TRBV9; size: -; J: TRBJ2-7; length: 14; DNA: TGTGCCAGCAGCGTTAGTAGTTCTAGCTACGAGCAGTACTTC; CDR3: CASSVSSSSYEQYF
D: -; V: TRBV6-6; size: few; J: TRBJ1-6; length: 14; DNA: TGTGCCAGCACCGAACTCGCAGGGATTTCACCCCTCCACTTT; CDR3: CASTELAGISPLHF
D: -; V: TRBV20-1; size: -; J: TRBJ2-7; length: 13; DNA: TGCAGTGGAGCCGGGACTCCTCCCTCCGAGCGGTACTTC; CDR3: CSGAGTPPSERYF
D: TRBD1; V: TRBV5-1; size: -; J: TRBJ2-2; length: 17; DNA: TGCGCCAGCAGCTTGGGGGGACAGCCCGCGAACACCGGGGAGCTGTTTTTT; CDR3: CASSLGGQPANTGELFF
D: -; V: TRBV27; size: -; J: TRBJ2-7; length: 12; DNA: TGTGCCAGCAGCCAATTACCGGGACGACAGTACTTC; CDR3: CASSQLPGRQYF
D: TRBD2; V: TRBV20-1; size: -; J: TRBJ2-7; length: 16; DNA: TGCAGTGCTAGAGGCCTTGGACTAGCGGGTGTCTACGAGCAGTACTTC; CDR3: CSARGLGLAGVYEQYF
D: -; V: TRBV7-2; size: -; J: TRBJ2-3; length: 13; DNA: TGTGCCAGCAGCCGAACTTTCACAGATACGCAGTATTTT; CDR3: CASSRTFTDTQYF
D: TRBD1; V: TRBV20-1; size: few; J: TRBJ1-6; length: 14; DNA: TGCAGTGCCTACTGGACAGGGAGCAATTCACCCCTCCACTTT; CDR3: CSAYWTGSNSPLHF
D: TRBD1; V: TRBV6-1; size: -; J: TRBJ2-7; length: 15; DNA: TGTGCCAGCAAACCTTTGACAGGGCTCAGCGACGAGCAGTACTTC; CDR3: CASKPLTGLSDEQYF
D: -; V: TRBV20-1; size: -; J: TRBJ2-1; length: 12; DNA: TGCAGTGCTAGAGATGGACCCCGTAAGCAGTTCTTC; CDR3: CSARDGPRKQFF
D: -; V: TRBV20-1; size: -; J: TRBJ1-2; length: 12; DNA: TGCAGTGCGAGCCGGGATCCCTATGGCTACACCTTC; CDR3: CSASRDPYGYTF
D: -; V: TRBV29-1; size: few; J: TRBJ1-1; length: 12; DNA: TGCAGCGTATGGAGAAGGAACACTGAAGCTTTCTTT; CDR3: CSVWRRNTEAFF
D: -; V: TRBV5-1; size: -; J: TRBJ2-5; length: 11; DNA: TGCACCAGCAGCCTGGAAGAGACCCAGTACTTC; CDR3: CTSSLEETQYF
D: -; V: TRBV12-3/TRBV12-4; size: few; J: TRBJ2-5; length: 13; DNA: TGTGCCAGCAGTTCCTTGAAGGGAGAGACCCAGTACTTC; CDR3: CASSSLKGETQYF